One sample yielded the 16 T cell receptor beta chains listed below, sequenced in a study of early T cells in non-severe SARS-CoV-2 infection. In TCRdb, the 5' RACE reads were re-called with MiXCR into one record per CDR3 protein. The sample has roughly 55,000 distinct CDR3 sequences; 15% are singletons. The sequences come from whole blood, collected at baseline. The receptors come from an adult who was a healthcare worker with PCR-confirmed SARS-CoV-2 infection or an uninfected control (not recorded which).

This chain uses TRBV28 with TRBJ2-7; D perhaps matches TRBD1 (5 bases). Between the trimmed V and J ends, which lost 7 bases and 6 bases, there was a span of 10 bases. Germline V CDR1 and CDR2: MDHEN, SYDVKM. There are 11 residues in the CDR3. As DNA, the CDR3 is TGTGCCAGCATGGGGCGCCGCGAGCAGTACTTC. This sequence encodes CASMGRREQYF.

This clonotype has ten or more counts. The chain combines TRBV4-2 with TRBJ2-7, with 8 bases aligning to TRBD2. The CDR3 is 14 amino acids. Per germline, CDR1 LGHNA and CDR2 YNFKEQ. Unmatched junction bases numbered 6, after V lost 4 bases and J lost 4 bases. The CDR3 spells CASSRERGKYEQYF. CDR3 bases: TGTGCCAGCAGCCGTGAGCGGGGGAAGTACGAGCAGTACTTC.

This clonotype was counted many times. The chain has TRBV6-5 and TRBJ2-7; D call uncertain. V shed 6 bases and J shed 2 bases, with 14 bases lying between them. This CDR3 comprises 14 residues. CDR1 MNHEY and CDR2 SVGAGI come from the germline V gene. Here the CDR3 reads CASSPRLGAYEQYF. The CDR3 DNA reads TGTGCCAGCAGCCCTCGGCTGGGCGCCTACGAGCAGTACTTC.

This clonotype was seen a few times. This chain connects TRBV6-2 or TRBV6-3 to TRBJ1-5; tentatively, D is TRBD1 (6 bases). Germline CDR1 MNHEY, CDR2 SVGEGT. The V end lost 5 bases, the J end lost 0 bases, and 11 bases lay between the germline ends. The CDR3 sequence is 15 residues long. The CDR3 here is CASSTRGYSNQPQHF. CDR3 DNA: TGTGCCAGCAGTACCAGGGGATATAGCAATCAGCCCCAGCATTTT.

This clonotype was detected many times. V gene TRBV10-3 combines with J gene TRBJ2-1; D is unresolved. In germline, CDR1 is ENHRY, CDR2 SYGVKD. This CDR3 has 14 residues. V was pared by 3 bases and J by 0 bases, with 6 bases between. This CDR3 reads CAISDQNSYNEQFF. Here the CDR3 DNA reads TGTGCCATCAGTGATCAGAACTCCTACAATGAGCAGTTCTTC.

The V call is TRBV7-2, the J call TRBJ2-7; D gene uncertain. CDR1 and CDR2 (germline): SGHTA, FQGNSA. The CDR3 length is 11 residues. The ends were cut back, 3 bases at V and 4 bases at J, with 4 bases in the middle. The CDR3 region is CASSFMYEQYF. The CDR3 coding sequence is TGTGCCAGCAGCTTCATGTACGAGCAGTACTTC.

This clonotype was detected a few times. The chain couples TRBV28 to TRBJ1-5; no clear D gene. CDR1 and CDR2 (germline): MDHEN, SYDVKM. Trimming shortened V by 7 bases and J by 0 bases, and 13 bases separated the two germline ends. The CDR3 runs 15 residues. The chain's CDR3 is CASTRTSVSNQPQHF. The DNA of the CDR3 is TGTGCCAGCACCCGGACGTCGGTTAGCAATCAGCCCCAGCATTTT.

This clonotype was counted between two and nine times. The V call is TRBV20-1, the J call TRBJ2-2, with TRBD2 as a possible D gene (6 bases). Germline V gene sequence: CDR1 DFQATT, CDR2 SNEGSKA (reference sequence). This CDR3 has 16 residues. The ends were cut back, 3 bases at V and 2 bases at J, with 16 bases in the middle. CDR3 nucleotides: TGCAGTGCTAGCCCCTGGCAGGGAGGAAACACCGGGGAGCTGTTTTTT. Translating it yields CSASPWQGGNTGELFF.

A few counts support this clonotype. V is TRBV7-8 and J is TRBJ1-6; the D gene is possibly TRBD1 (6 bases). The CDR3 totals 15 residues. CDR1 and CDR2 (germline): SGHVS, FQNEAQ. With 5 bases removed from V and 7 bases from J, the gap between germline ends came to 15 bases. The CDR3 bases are TGTGCCAGCAGCCCGACCACAGGGATAAATTCACCCCTCCACTTT. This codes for CASSPTTGINSPLHF.

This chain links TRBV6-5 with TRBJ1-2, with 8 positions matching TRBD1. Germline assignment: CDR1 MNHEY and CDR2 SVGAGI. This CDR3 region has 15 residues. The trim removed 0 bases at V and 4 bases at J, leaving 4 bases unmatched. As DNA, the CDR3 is TGTGCCAGCAGTTACTCGGGACAGGCGGGCTATGGCTACACCTTC. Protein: CASSYSGQAGYGYTF.

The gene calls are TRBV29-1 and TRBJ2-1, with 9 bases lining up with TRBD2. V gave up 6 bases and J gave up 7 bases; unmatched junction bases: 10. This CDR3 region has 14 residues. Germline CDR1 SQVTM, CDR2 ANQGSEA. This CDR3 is CSVLAGGPRNEQFF. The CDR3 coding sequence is TGCAGCGTCCTGGCGGGAGGGCCCCGGAATGAGCAGTTCTTC.

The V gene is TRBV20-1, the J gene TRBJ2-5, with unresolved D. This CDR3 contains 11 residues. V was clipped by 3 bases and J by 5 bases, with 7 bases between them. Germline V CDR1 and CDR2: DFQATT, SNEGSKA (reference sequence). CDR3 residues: CSASGLETQYF. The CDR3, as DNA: TGCAGTGCTAGTGGCCTGGAGACCCAGTACTTC.

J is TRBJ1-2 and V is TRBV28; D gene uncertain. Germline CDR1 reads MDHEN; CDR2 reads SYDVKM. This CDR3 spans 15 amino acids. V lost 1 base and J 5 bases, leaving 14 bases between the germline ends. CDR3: CASSLSPGMGYGYTF. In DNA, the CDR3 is TGTGCCAGCAGTTTATCCCCGGGGATGGGGTATGGCTACACCTTC.

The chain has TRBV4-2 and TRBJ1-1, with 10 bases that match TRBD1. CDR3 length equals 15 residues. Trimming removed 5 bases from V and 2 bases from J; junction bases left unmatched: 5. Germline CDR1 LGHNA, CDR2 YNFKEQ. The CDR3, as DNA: TGTGCCAGCAGCGGGGACAGGGGTTCCAACACTGAAGCTTTCTTT. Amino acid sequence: CASSGDRGSNTEAFF.

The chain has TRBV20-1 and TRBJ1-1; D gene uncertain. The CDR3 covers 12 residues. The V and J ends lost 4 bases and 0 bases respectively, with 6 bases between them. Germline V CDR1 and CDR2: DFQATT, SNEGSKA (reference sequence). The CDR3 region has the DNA TGCAGTGCTAACAGCGTGAACACTGAAGCTTTCTTT. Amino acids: CSANSVNTEAFF.

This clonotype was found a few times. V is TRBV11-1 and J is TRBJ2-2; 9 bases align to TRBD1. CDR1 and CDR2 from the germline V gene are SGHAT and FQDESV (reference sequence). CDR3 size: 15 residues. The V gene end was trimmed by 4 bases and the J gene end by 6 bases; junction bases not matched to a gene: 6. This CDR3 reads CASSSGQGIAGELFF. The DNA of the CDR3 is TGTGCCAGCAGCTCTGGACAGGGGATAGCCGGGGAGCTGTTTTTT.